The clone carrying this TCR beta chain was counted only a few times. As handled by the study authors: Scientists estimated how many nucleated cells there were by amplifying reference gene primers. The repertoire was sequenced with immunoSEQ multiplex PCR; TCRdb's copy has only in-frame clones and lacks some. V, J and clone size reflect that table, while D and trimming were determined from the DNA. This sample has some 320,000 clones; approximately 91% occur once, and the top ten carry 4.5% to 6.5%. Ages ranged from roughly 18 to 100 years, with residence in around 24 US areas. CDR1 is SGHRS and CDR2 is YFSETQ in the germline V gene. V lost 3 bases and J lost 3, with 13 bases in between. The CDR3 covers 15 residues. This sample is part of a study of blood T cell repertoires in COVID-19.

The sample was PBMCs or T cells enriched from blood (not recorded which). This chain joins TRBV5-1 and TRBJ1-5; no clear D gene. This sequence was found in a man aged 60-69 years who had recovered from COVID-19. The CDR3 region has the DNA TGCGCCAGCAGCTCCGGCGGAGATTTCAATCAGCCCCAGCATTTT. Translating it yields CASSSGGDFNQPQHF.